This entry features one T cell receptor (beta chain) sequence. Its target is unknown. This entry belongs to a study of CD8+ T cells in alopecia areata. Study-wide findings and caveats: Tofacitinib significantly lowered scalp clonality and expanded CD8+ clones among the top 100.

V gave up 4 bases and J gave up 9 bases, with 17 bases separating them. CDR3 length: 14 residues. The germline CDR1 and CDR2 sequences are SGHRS and YFSETQ. The sequencing template was cDNA reverse transcribed from extracted RNA. Assay used: immunoSEQ multiplex PCR; TCRdb lists only in-frame clones, some missing. The data contain around 270,000 clones, roughly 64% of them singletons. This sample's treatment: oral pan-JAK inhibitor, 5-10 mg twice daily. The chain links TRBV5-1 to TRBJ2-1; D possibly uses TRBD1 or TRBD2 (6 bases each). The sequence came from a human donor with alopecia areata. This specimen was CD4+ T cells sorted from blood, taken at week 24, from a patient treated with tofacitinib. CDR3 nucleotides: TGCGCCAGCAGCCCACGCATGGGGGGCGGTGAGCAGTTCTTC. This translates into CASSPRMGGGEQFF.